The rows below give T cell receptor beta chains drawn from one sample of a study of early T cells in non-severe SARS-CoV-2 infection. From the 5' RACE reads, TCRdb called clonotypes with MiXCR, one entry per CDR3 protein. Of more than 25,000 distinct CDR3 sequences listed, less than 6% are singletons. Sequencing used whole blood, obtained at baseline. The source of these receptors is an adult who was a healthcare worker with PCR-confirmed SARS-CoV-2 infection or an uninfected control (not recorded which). Each CDR3 is given with its conserved first and last residue. D genes are given only for firm matches. Size tells how often a clone was seen (once, few, many) or the class of an expanded clone, and some rows leave it out.

clone_size: .; v_call: TRBV6-6; d_call: .; j_call: TRBJ1-3; cdr3_aa: CASSYTTGPGNTIYF; cdr3_nt: TGTGCCAGCAGTTACACAACAGGGCCTGGAAACACCATATATTTT
clone_size: many; v_call: TRBV6-1; d_call: .; j_call: TRBJ2-1; cdr3_aa: CASIGTSPRLSSYNEQFF; cdr3_nt: TGTGCCAGCATTGGGACGTCTCCGCGGCTAAGCTCCTACAATGAGCAGTTCTTC
clone_size: few; v_call: TRBV24-1; d_call: .; j_call: TRBJ1-6; cdr3_aa: CATSDSGLRNSPLHF; cdr3_nt: TGTGCCACCAGTGACTCCGGACTGAGGAATTCACCCCTCCACTTT
clone_size: many; v_call: TRBV7-9; d_call: .; j_call: TRBJ1-1; cdr3_aa: CASSSNRDAVEAFF; cdr3_nt: TGTGCCAGCAGCTCTAACCGGGACGCAGTTGAAGCTTTCTTT
clone_size: many; v_call: TRBV18; d_call: TRBD1; j_call: TRBJ2-1; cdr3_aa: CASSPGQGAREQFF; cdr3_nt: TGTGCCAGCTCTCCGGGACAGGGGGCTCGGGAGCAGTTCTTC
clone_size: many; v_call: TRBV13; d_call: .; j_call: TRBJ1-1; cdr3_aa: CASSSQNTEAFF; cdr3_nt: TGTGCCAGCAGCTCGCAGAACACTGAAGCTTTCTTT
clone_size: many; v_call: TRBV7-2; d_call: TRBD1; j_call: TRBJ2-3; cdr3_aa: CASSPRTPWKGGGSTDTQYF; cdr3_nt: TGTGCCAGCAGCCCCCGGACACCGTGGAAAGGGGGCGGGAGCACAGATACGCAGTATTTT
clone_size: .; v_call: TRBV7-6; d_call: TRBD1; j_call: TRBJ2-7; cdr3_aa: CASSPGQPPYEQYF; cdr3_nt: TGTGCCAGCAGCCCGGGACAGCCCCCCTACGAGCAGTACTTC
clone_size: .; v_call: TRBV7-8; d_call: .; j_call: TRBJ1-6; cdr3_aa: CASSLAHSQSSYNSPLHF; cdr3_nt: TGTGCCAGCAGTTTAGCGCACTCCCAAAGCTCCTATAATTCACCCCTCCACTTT
clone_size: .; v_call: TRBV5-1; d_call: TRBD1; j_call: TRBJ1-1; cdr3_aa: CASSPRTGGSLNTEAFF; cdr3_nt: TGCGCCAGCAGCCCCAGGACAGGGGGGAGTTTGAACACTGAAGCTTTCTTT
clone_size: .; v_call: TRBV20-1; d_call: .; j_call: TRBJ1-5; cdr3_aa: CSARGDSNQPQHF; cdr3_nt: TGCAGTGCTAGAGGTGATAGCAATCAGCCCCAGCATTTT
clone_size: .; v_call: TRBV10-3; d_call: .; j_call: TRBJ2-7; cdr3_aa: CAISVTGTYEQYF; cdr3_nt: TGTGCCATCAGTGTAACAGGGACCTACGAGCAGTACTTC
clone_size: many; v_call: TRBV11-2; d_call: .; j_call: TRBJ1-2; cdr3_aa: CASSPHSNYGYTF; cdr3_nt: TGTGCCAGCAGCCCACACTCTAACTATGGCTACACCTTC
clone_size: many; v_call: TRBV6-5; d_call: TRBD2; j_call: TRBJ2-1; cdr3_aa: CASNGAGVNEQFF; cdr3_nt: TGTGCCAGCAACGGAGCGGGAGTCAATGAGCAGTTCTTC
clone_size: many; v_call: TRBV11-3; d_call: TRBD2; j_call: TRBJ2-1; cdr3_aa: CASSPSGLAGREQFF; cdr3_nt: TGTGCCAGCAGCCCCTCGGGACTAGCGGGACGTGAGCAGTTCTTC
clone_size: many; v_call: TRBV13; d_call: .; j_call: TRBJ1-6; cdr3_aa: CASSGDRSTPLHF; cdr3_nt: TGTGCCAGCAGCGGAGACAGAAGTACACCCCTCCACTTT
clone_size: many; v_call: TRBV29-1; d_call: TRBD1; j_call: TRBJ2-7; cdr3_aa: CSVEGTGRYEQYF; cdr3_nt: TGCAGCGTTGAAGGGACAGGGAGGTACGAGCAGTACTTC
clone_size: many; v_call: TRBV19; d_call: TRBD1; j_call: TRBJ2-7; cdr3_aa: CASSKTGTGSYEQYF; cdr3_nt: TGTGCCAGTAGTAAGACCGGGACAGGGTCCTACGAGCAGTACTTC
clone_size: .; v_call: TRBV27; d_call: .; j_call: TRBJ1-1; cdr3_aa: CASSTYTGNTEAFF; cdr3_nt: TGTGCCAGCAGTACATACACAGGGAACACTGAAGCTTTCTTT
clone_size: many; v_call: TRBV5-4; d_call: .; j_call: TRBJ2-2; cdr3_aa: CASSLGSRANTGELFF; cdr3_nt: TGTGCCAGCAGCTTGGGGTCCAGGGCGAACACCGGGGAGCTGTTTTTT
clone_size: many; v_call: TRBV30; d_call: .; j_call: TRBJ2-3; cdr3_aa: CAWGGGVDTQYF; cdr3_nt: TGTGCCTGGGGGGGTGGTGTCGATACGCAGTATTTT
clone_size: medium-sized; v_call: TRBV6-1; d_call: TRBD2; j_call: TRBJ2-1; cdr3_aa: CASNRVSGRAGGEQFF; cdr3_nt: TGTGCCAGCAACCGAGTTAGCGGGAGGGCCGGTGGTGAGCAGTTCTTC
clone_size: medium-sized; v_call: TRBV7-9; d_call: .; j_call: TRBJ2-7; cdr3_aa: CASSSDRTTKEIYEQYF; cdr3_nt: TGTGCCAGCAGCTCGGACAGAACCACAAAGGAAATCTACGAGCAGTACTTC
clone_size: many; v_call: TRBV14; d_call: .; j_call: TRBJ2-1; cdr3_aa: CASSPHRAPSYNEQFF; cdr3_nt: TGTGCCAGCAGCCCCCACAGGGCCCCTTCCTACAATGAGCAGTTCTTC
clone_size: few; v_call: TRBV20-1; d_call: TRBD2; j_call: TRBJ2-1; cdr3_aa: CSALTLAGVPIRNNEQFF; cdr3_nt: TGCAGTGCTTTAACTCTAGCGGGAGTTCCCATCCGGAACAATGAGCAGTTCTTC
clone_size: many; v_call: TRBV7-9; d_call: TRBD2; j_call: TRBJ2-3; cdr3_aa: CASSLGSSGGPGDTQYF; cdr3_nt: TGTGCCAGCAGCTTGGGTTCCTCGGGAGGGCCCGGAGATACGCAGTATTTT
clone_size: few; v_call: TRBV18; d_call: .; j_call: TRBJ2-7; cdr3_aa: CASSQDRDLYF; cdr3_nt: TGTGCCAGCTCACAGGACCGAGATCTGTACTTC
clone_size: many; v_call: TRBV20-1; d_call: TRBD2; j_call: TRBJ2-7; cdr3_aa: CSARAVLAGSYEQYF; cdr3_nt: TGCAGTGCTAGAGCTGTACTAGCGGGGTCCTACGAGCAGTACTTC
clone_size: many; v_call: TRBV6-1; d_call: .; j_call: TRBJ2-3; cdr3_aa: CASSQTEFRTDTQYF; cdr3_nt: TGTGCCAGCAGCCAGACAGAATTTCGCACAGATACGCAGTATTTT
clone_size: .; v_call: TRBV29-1; d_call: .; j_call: TRBJ1-1; cdr3_aa: CSVLQGRTTEAFF; cdr3_nt: TGCAGCGTGTTACAGGGTAGGACGACTGAAGCTTTCTTT
clone_size: many; v_call: TRBV5-1; d_call: .; j_call: TRBJ1-1; cdr3_aa: CASSLATYLNTEAFF; cdr3_nt: TGCGCCAGCAGCTTGGCTACATACCTGAACACTGAAGCTTTCTTT
clone_size: many; v_call: TRBV5-4; d_call: .; j_call: TRBJ2-1; cdr3_aa: CASSSGTDFNEQFF; cdr3_nt: TGTGCCAGCAGCTCCGGGACGGACTTCAATGAGCAGTTCTTC
clone_size: many; v_call: TRBV10-3; d_call: TRBD2; j_call: TRBJ2-3; cdr3_aa: CAISGAGAGSDTQYF; cdr3_nt: TGTGCCATCAGTGGAGCGGGGGCGGGGTCAGATACGCAGTATTTT
clone_size: many; v_call: TRBV24-1; d_call: .; j_call: TRBJ1-4; cdr3_aa: CATSDSVGDGEKLFF; cdr3_nt: TGTGCCACCAGTGATTCCGTCGGGGACGGAGAAAAACTGTTTTTT
clone_size: many; v_call: TRBV18; d_call: .; j_call: TRBJ2-2; cdr3_aa: CASSSDTGELFF; cdr3_nt: TGTGCCAGCTCATCCGACACCGGGGAGCTGTTTTTT
clone_size: many; v_call: TRBV30; d_call: .; j_call: TRBJ2-1; cdr3_aa: CAWSVLGFDEQFF; cdr3_nt: TGTGCCTGGAGTGTACTCGGTTTCGATGAGCAGTTCTTC
clone_size: many; v_call: TRBV6-6; d_call: .; j_call: TRBJ2-1; cdr3_aa: CASSYTRGYNEQFF; cdr3_nt: TGTGCCAGCAGTTACACCCGGGGGTACAATGAGCAGTTCTTC
clone_size: many; v_call: TRBV20-1; d_call: .; j_call: TRBJ1-1; cdr3_aa: CSARPQGGGTEAFF; cdr3_nt: TGCAGTGCTAGACCCCAGGGTGGCGGCACTGAAGCTTTCTTT
clone_size: many; v_call: TRBV18; d_call: .; j_call: TRBJ1-1; cdr3_aa: CASSPGVTEAFF; cdr3_nt: TGTGCCAGCTCGCCAGGGGTCACTGAAGCTTTCTTT
clone_size: few; v_call: TRBV13; d_call: .; j_call: TRBJ2-7; cdr3_aa: CASSLGTQGSYEQYF; cdr3_nt: TGTGCCAGCAGCTTAGGGACGCAGGGCTCCTACGAGCAGTACTTC
clone_size: many; v_call: TRBV20-1; d_call: .; j_call: TRBJ2-2; cdr3_aa: CSADTGGGTGELFF; cdr3_nt: TGCAGTGCTGACACAGGGGGGGGTACCGGGGAGCTGTTTTTT
clone_size: many; v_call: TRBV20-1; d_call: TRBD1; j_call: TRBJ1-1; cdr3_aa: CSARDAQGANTEAFF; cdr3_nt: TGCAGTGCTAGAGATGCACAGGGGGCGAACACTGAAGCTTTCTTT
clone_size: many; v_call: TRBV19; d_call: .; j_call: TRBJ1-1; cdr3_aa: CASMRWRGGATEAFF; cdr3_nt: TGTGCCAGTATGAGGTGGCGGGGGGGTGCCACTGAAGCTTTCTTT
clone_size: many; v_call: TRBV18; d_call: .; j_call: TRBJ2-5; cdr3_aa: CASTASVQETQYF; cdr3_nt: TGTGCCAGCACAGCCTCCGTCCAAGAGACCCAGTACTTC
clone_size: many; v_call: TRBV20-1; d_call: .; j_call: TRBJ1-2; cdr3_aa: CSAGGDDYGYTF; cdr3_nt: TGCAGTGCTGGGGGGGACGACTATGGCTACACCTTC
clone_size: many; v_call: TRBV12-3/TRBV12-4; d_call: .; j_call: TRBJ2-2; cdr3_aa: CASTLEAGELFF; cdr3_nt: TGTGCCAGCACCTTGGAGGCCGGGGAGCTTTTTTTT
clone_size: many; v_call: TRBV20-1; d_call: .; j_call: TRBJ2-1; cdr3_aa: CSARLPAGMEQFF; cdr3_nt: TGCAGTGCTAGACTTCCCGCTGGTATGGAGCAGTTCTTC
clone_size: many; v_call: TRBV2; d_call: TRBD1; j_call: TRBJ2-7; cdr3_aa: CASGGTGNEQYF; cdr3_nt: TGTGCCAGCGGTGGGACAGGAAACGAGCAGTACTTC
clone_size: many; v_call: TRBV20-1; d_call: .; j_call: TRBJ1-1; cdr3_aa: CRPEREAVTEAFF; cdr3_nt: TGCAGGCCCGAAAGGGAGGCGGTCACTGAAGCTTTCTTT
clone_size: many; v_call: TRBV5-1; d_call: TRBD1; j_call: TRBJ2-1; cdr3_aa: CASSRDRGQFF; cdr3_nt: TGCGCCAGCTCCCGGGACAGGGGCCAGTTCTTC
clone_size: many; v_call: TRBV12-3/TRBV12-4; d_call: TRBD1; j_call: TRBJ1-2; cdr3_aa: CASSLEGARGYTF; cdr3_nt: TGTGCCAGCAGTTTAGAGGGGGCGCGCGGCTACACCTTC
clone_size: many; v_call: TRBV29-1; d_call: TRBD1; j_call: TRBJ1-5; cdr3_aa: CSVDSGGVGNQPQHF; cdr3_nt: TGCAGCGTTGACTCAGGGGGCGTCGGCAATCAGCCCCAGCATTTT
clone_size: many; v_call: TRBV19; d_call: .; j_call: TRBJ2-1; cdr3_aa: CASGLPEQFF; cdr3_nt: TGTGCCAGTGGACTACCCGAGCAGTTCTTC
clone_size: many; v_call: TRBV18; d_call: .; j_call: TRBJ1-2; cdr3_aa: CASLAGEGYTF; cdr3_nt: TGTGCCAGCCTAGCGGGAGAAGGCTACACCTTC
clone_size: many; v_call: TRBV6-5; d_call: TRBD1; j_call: TRBJ1-2; cdr3_aa: CASSYSIPGTGKNYGYTF; cdr3_nt: TGTGCCAGCAGTTACTCAATCCCCGGGACAGGGAAGAACTATGGCTACACCTTC